The sample holds one count of the clone carrying this T cell receptor beta chain. This entry belongs to a study of blood T cell repertoires in COVID-19. At the level of the study: COVID-19 samples, acute and convalescent, were from the United States, Italy and Spain. From T cells, B-cell-depleted T cells, or PBMCs came the material, which was cDNA or gDNA.

As originally analysed: Amplified reference gene primers provided the basis for estimating nucleated cell counts. Only in-frame clones appear in the TCRdb table, and some are missing; sequencing was by immunoSEQ multiplex PCR. V and J calls plus clone size are reproduced from that table; the DNA served to infer D and trimming. Among around 130,000 clones, 75% to 90% were seen once, and the ten largest hold approximately 27%. CDR3 length equals 16 residues. Germline V lookup: CDR1 KGHDR, CDR2 SFDVKD. V was clipped by 5 bases and J by 5 bases; unmatched bases: 10. The chain is built from TRBV24-1 and TRBJ1-4; the match to TRBD1 covers 7 bases. This sequence originates from a man in his sixties or seventies with active or convalescent COVID-19. Source material: peripheral blood. The DNA for the CDR3 is TGTGCCACCAGTGCCCCGTCGGAGGGGGCGAATGAAAAACTGTTTTTT. It codes for CATSAPSEGANEKLFF.